The T cell receptor beta chain described here comes from a study of blood T cell repertoires in COVID-19. Germline-derived CDR1 and CDR2 are SEHNR and FQNEAQ (reference sequence). This CDR3 is built from 15 residues. Trimming at V came to 9 bases and at J to 5 bases, leaving 13 bases not matched to a gene. Repertoires were generated with immunoSEQ multiplex PCR, while TCRdb's copy carries only in-frame clones and drops some. The sample comprises fewer than 200,000 clones, approximately 80% of which are singletons, and less than 5.5% rests with the top ten. The TCR originated in a woman aged 55-69 years with acute COVID-19. The source material was PBMCs or T cells enriched from blood (not recorded which). V usage is TRBV7-9 and J usage is TRBJ1-1; 9 nucleotides align to TRBD1. Here the CDR3 reads CARDPQGAVGTEAFF. Here the CDR3 DNA reads TGTGCCAGGGATCCACAGGGGGCTGTTGGGACTGAAGCTTTCTTT.